The rows below give T cell receptor beta chains drawn from one sample of a study of cytomegalovirus exposure and HLA in healthy donors. Method: immunoSEQ multiplex PCR; TCRdb's copy keeps in-frame clones and lacks some. The sample consists of around 150,000 clones, 80% of them appearing once. What was sequenced was PBMCs. The origin of the receptors is a man in his late teens or twenties in good health and CMV-seropositive. Both conserved end residues are part of each CDR3. Each record gives: D gene, clone size, V gene, J gene, CDR3 DNA, CDR3 protein. A D gene is named only where the DNA matches it firmly. Clone size is stated in some rows and not others, as once, few, many or a class when expanded.

>-|-|TRBV30|TRBJ2-7
TGTGCCTGGAGTGGCGGGGTGGGGATCTACGAGCAGTACTTC
CAWSGGVGIYEQYF
>-|-|TRBV19|TRBJ1-1
TGTGCCAGTAGTACGTCCCCTGACACTGAAGCTTTCTTT
CASSTSPDTEAFF
>-|-|TRBV6-4|TRBJ1-5
TGTGCCAGCAGTAGAGAAGAAAACCAGCCCCAGCATTTT
CASSREENQPQHF
>-|-|TRBV2|TRBJ2-1
TGTGCCAGCAATCCTAATGGGGCCCCAGTAATGGATCAGTTCTTC
CASNPNGAPVMDQFF
>-|-|TRBV19|TRBJ2-4
TGTGCCAGTAGTACGCAGGGGGCCAAAAACATTCAGTACTTC
CASSTQGAKNIQYF
>-|-|TRBV7-2|TRBJ1-1
TGTGCCAGCAGCTTTCGTCTGGGGGGAGACACTGAAGCTTTCTTT
CASSFRLGGDTEAFF
>TRBD1|-|TRBV25-1|TRBJ2-1
TGTGCCAGCAGTGAATATAGGGGACAGGCCTCCTACAATGAGCAGTTCTTC
CASSEYRGQASYNEQFF
>-|-|TRBV6-1|TRBJ1-1
TGTGCCAGCAGTGACGCCCTAACCGGGGCTTTCTTT
CASSDALTGAFF
>-|-|TRBV6-1|TRBJ1-4
TGTGCCAGCAGTGAAGGGGGGCTTACTAATGAAAAACTGTTTTTT
CASSEGGLTNEKLFF
>-|-|TRBV4-2|TRBJ2-7
TGTGCCAGCAGCCGCCAAAACCGGGACGTGGGGGGCGAGCAGTACTTC
CASSRQNRDVGGEQYF
>-|once|TRBV25-1|TRBJ1-2
TGTGCCAGCAGTGCAACCCCCCCGGGAGGGAACTATGGCTACACCTTC
CASSATPPGGNYGYTF
>TRBD2|-|TRBV11-3|TRBJ2-1
TGTGCCAGCAGCTTAGCGGGGGGCTCCTACAATGAGCAGTTCTTC
CASSLAGGSYNEQFF
>-|-|TRBV6-5|TRBJ1-1
TGTGCCAGCAGTACCCGACAGCTCGAGAACACTGAAGCTTTCTTT
CASSTRQLENTEAFF